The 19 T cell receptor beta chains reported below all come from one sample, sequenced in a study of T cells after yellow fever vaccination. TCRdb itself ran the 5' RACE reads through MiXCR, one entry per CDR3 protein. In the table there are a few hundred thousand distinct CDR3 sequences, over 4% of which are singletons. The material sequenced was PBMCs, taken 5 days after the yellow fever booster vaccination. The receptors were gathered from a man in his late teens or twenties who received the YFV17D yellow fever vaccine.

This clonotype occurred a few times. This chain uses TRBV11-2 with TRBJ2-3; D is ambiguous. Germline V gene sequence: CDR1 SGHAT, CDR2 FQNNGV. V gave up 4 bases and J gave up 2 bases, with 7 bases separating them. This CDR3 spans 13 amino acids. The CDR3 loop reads CASSSYLTDTQYF. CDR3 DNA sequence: TGTGCCAGCAGCTCCTATCTCACAGATACGCAGTATTTT.

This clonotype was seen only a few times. CDR3 sequence (DNA): TGTGCCAGTAGTGACAGGGGGGGGACTACAGATACGCAGTATTTT. This translates into CASSDRGGTTDTQYF. The rearrangement uses TRBV19 and TRBJ2-3; 9 bases align to TRBD1. V lost 5 bases to trimming and J lost 3 bases; unmatched junction nucleotides: 6. This CDR3 is built from 15 residues. Germline loops: CDR1 LNHDA, CDR2 SQIVND (reference sequence).

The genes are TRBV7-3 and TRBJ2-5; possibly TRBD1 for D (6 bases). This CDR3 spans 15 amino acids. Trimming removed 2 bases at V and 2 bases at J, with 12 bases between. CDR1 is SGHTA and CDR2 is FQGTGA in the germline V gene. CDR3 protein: CASSLGSRGQETQYF. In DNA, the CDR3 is TGTGCCAGCAGCTTAGGGAGCAGGGGACAAGAGACCCAGTACTTC.

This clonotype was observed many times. The CDR3 loop is CATSDFKGEQFF. CDR3 DNA sequence: TGTGCCACCAGTGATTTTAAGGGTGAGCAGTTCTTC. V usage is TRBV24-1 and J usage is TRBJ2-1; D gene ambiguous. V lost 1 base and J 9 bases, leaving 6 bases between the germline ends. From germline, CDR1 is KGHDR and CDR2 SFDVKD. This CDR3 has 12 amino acids.

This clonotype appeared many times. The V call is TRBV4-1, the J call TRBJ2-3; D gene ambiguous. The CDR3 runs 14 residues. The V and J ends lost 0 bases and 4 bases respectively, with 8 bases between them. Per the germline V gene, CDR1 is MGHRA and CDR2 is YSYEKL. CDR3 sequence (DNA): TGCGCCAGCAGCCAAGATCCCCCCGCAGATACGCAGTATTTT. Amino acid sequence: CASSQDPPADTQYF.

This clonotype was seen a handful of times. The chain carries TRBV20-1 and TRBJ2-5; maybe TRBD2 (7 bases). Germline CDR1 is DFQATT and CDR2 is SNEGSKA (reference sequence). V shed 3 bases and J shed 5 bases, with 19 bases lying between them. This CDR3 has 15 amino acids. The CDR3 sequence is CSASPRGATWETQYF. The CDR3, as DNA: TGCAGTGCTAGTCCCCGGGGGGCTACTTGGGAGACCCAGTACTTC.

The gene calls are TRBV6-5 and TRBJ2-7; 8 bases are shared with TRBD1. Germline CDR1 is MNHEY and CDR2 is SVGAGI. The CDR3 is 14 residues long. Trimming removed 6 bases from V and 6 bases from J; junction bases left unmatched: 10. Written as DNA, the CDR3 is TGTGCCAGCAGACCCGGGACAGGAGTCGGCGAGCAGTACTTC. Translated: CASRPGTGVGEQYF.

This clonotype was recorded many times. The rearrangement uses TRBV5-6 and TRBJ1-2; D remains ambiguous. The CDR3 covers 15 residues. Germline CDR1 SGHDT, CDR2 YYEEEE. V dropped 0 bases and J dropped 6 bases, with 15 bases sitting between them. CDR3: CASSLAAGGIHGYTF. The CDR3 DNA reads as TGTGCCAGCAGCTTGGCCGCCGGAGGGATCCATGGCTACACCTTC.

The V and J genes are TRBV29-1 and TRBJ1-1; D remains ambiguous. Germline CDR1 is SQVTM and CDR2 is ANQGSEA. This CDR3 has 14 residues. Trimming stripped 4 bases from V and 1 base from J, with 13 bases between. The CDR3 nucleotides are TGCAGCGTTGTTCAAGGGTTAGCGAACACTGAAGCTTTCTTT. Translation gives CSVVQGLANTEAFF.

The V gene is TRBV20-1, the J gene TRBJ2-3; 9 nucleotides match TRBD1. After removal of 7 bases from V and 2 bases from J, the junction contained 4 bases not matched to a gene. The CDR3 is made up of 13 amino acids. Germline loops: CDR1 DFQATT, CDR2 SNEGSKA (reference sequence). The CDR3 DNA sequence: TGCAGTGGGACAGGGGTTCCCACAGATACGCAGTATTTT. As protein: CSGTGVPTDTQYF.

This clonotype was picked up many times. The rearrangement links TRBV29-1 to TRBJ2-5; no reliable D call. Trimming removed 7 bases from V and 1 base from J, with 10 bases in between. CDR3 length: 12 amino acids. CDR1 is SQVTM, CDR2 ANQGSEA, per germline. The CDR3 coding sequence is TGCAGCGCCGGGCACAGCCAAGAGACCCAGTACTTC. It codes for CSAGHSQETQYF.

The CDR3 loop is CASSLAGQTETQYF. The CDR3 DNA follows: TGTGCCAGCAGCTTAGCAGGACAGACGGAGACCCAGTACTTC. This chain links TRBV7-6 with TRBJ2-5; TRBD1 is a possible D gene (6 bases). Germline V lookup: CDR1 SGHVS, CDR2 FNYEAQ. CDR3 size: 14 residues. The ends were cut back, 0 bases at V and 5 bases at J, with 10 bases in the middle.

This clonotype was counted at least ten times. This CDR3 is CASSLGQAANTGELFF. The CDR3 bases are TGTGCCAGCAGCTTAGGACAGGCCGCGAACACCGGGGAGCTGTTTTTT. V gene TRBV7-9 combines with J gene TRBJ2-2, with D possibly TRBD1 on 6 matching bases. The CDR3 extends over 16 amino acids. Per germline, CDR1 SEHNR and CDR2 FQNEAQ (reference sequence). The V end was cut by 1 base, the J end by 0 bases, with 9 bases between.

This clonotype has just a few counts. The CDR3 DNA sequence: TGTGCCAGCTCACCATCACTAGCCTATGGCTACACCTTC. Protein: CASSPSLAYGYTF. V gene TRBV18 combines with J gene TRBJ1-2; D is unresolved. Looked up from germline, CDR1 is KGHSH and CDR2 is LQKENI. CDR3 length equals 13 residues. V gave up 2 bases and J gave up 4 bases, with 8 bases separating them.

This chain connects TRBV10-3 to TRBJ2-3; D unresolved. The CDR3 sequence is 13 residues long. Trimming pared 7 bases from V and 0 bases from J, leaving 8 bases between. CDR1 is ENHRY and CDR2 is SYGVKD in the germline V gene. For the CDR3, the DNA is TGTGCCATCAAAGAAGGCAGCACAGATACGCAGTATTTT. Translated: CAIKEGSTDTQYF.

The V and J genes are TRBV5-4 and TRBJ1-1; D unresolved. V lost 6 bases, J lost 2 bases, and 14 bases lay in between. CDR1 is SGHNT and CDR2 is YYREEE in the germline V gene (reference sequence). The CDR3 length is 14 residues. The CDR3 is CASTPGGANTEAFF. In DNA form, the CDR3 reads TGTGCCAGCACCCCGGGTGGAGCCAACACTGAAGCTTTCTTT.

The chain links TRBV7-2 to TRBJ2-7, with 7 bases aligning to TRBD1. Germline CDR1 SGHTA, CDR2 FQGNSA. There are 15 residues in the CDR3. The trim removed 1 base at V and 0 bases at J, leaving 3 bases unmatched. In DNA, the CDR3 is TGTGCCAGCAGCTTAGGAGGGGGCGCCTCCTACGAGCAGTACGTC. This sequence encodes CASSLGGGASYEQYV.

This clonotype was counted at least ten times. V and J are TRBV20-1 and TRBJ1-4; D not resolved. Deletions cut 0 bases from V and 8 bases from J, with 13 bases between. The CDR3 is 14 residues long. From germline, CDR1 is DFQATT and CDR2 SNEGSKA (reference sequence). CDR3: CSARDYLNDEKLFF. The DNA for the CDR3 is TGCAGTGCTAGAGATTATCTTAATGACGAAAAACTGTTTTTT.

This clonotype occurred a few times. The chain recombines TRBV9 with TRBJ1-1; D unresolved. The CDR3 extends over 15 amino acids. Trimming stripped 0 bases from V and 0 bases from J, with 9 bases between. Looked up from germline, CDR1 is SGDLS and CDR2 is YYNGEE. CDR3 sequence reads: CASSVGLGMNTEAFF. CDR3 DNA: TGTGCCAGCAGCGTAGGGCTGGGGATGAACACTGAAGCTTTCTTT.